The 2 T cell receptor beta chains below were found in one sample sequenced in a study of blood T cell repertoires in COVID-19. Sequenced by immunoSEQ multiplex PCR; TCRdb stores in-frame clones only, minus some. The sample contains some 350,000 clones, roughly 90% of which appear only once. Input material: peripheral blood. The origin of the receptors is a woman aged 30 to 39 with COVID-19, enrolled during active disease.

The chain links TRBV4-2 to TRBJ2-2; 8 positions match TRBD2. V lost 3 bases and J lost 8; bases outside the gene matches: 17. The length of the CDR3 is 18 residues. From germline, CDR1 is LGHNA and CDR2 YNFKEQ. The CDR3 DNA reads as TGTGCCAGCAGCCACGACCAGCGACAGCGGGGGAATTCAGGGGAGCTGTTTTTT. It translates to CASSHDQRQRGNSGELFF.

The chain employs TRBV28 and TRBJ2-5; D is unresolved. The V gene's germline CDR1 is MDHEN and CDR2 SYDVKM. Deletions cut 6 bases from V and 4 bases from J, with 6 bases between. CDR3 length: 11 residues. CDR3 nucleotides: TGTGCCAGCAGCACGGGAGAGACCCAGTACTTC. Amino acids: CASSTGETQYF.